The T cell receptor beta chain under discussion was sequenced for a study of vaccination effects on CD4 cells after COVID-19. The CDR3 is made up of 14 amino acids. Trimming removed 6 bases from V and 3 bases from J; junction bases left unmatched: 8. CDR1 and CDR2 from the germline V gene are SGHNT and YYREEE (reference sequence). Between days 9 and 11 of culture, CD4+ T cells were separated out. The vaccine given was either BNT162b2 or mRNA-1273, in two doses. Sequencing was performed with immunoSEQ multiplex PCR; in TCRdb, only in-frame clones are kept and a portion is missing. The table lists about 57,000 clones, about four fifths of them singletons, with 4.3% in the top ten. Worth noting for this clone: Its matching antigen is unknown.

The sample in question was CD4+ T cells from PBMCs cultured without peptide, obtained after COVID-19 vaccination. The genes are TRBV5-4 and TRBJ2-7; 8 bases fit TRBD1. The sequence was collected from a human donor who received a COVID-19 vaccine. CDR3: CASTLQGVDYEQYF. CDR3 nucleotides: TGTGCCAGCACCTTACAGGGGGTAGACTACGAGCAGTACTTC.